This is a list of T cell receptor beta chains from one sample in a study of identical twins. TCRdb reprocessed the 5' RACE reads with MiXCR, giving one entry per CDR3 protein. The repertoire includes around 500,000 distinct CDR3 sequences, 11% to 15% of them detected once, and roughly 0.56% sits in the top ten. The same data also contributed to another study, on yellow fever vaccine responses in identical twins.

The sequenced sample was CD4+ T cells sorted from blood. The source of these receptors is a woman younger than 35 in good health. CDR3s include the opening cysteine and the closing phenylalanine or tryptophan. Each record gives: clone size, J gene, D gene, V gene, CDR3 protein, CDR3 DNA. A D gene is named only where the DNA matches it firmly. Not all rows give a size; the values are once, few, many and, for expanded clones, a class.

clone_size: NA
j_call: TRBJ2-5
d_call: NA
v_call: TRBV5-1
cdr3_aa: CASSGHMETQYF
cdr3_nt: TGCGCCAGCTCGGGTCATATGGAGACCCAGTACTTC

clone_size: few
j_call: TRBJ1-5
d_call: NA
v_call: TRBV10-3
cdr3_aa: CAISEWGDSNQPQHF
cdr3_nt: TGTGCCATCAGTGAGTGGGGGGACAGCAATCAGCCCCAGCATTTT

clone_size: NA
j_call: TRBJ2-5
d_call: TRBD2
v_call: TRBV6-2/TRBV6-3
cdr3_aa: CASSYDPSGRLQYQETQYF
cdr3_nt: TGTGCCAGCAGTTACGATCCTAGCGGGAGGCTACAGTACCAAGAGACCCAGTACTTC

clone_size: NA
j_call: TRBJ1-4
d_call: TRBD1
v_call: TRBV24-1
cdr3_aa: CATSDSGTGNEKLFF
cdr3_nt: TGTGCCACCAGTGATTCGGGGACAGGGAATGAAAAACTGTTTTTT

clone_size: NA
j_call: TRBJ2-1
d_call: NA
v_call: TRBV4-3
cdr3_aa: CASSQDVQVLEQFF
cdr3_nt: TGCGCCAGCAGCCAAGACGTGCAGGTCCTTGAACAGTTCTTC

clone_size: NA
j_call: TRBJ2-5
d_call: TRBD1
v_call: TRBV12-3/TRBV12-4
cdr3_aa: CASSPSGTVKETQYF
cdr3_nt: TGTGCCAGCAGCCCCTCCGGGACAGTGAAAGAGACCCAGTACTTC

clone_size: few
j_call: TRBJ1-3
d_call: NA
v_call: TRBV28
cdr3_aa: CASSLLRSSGNTIYF
cdr3_nt: TGTGCCAGCAGTTTGTTGCGGAGCTCTGGAAACACCATATATTTT

clone_size: NA
j_call: TRBJ2-6
d_call: NA
v_call: TRBV7-2
cdr3_aa: CAVGGSGANVLTF
cdr3_nt: TGTGCCGTAGGGGGCTCTGGGGCCAACGTCCTGACTTTC

clone_size: few
j_call: TRBJ2-5
d_call: TRBD2
v_call: TRBV2
cdr3_aa: CASSVGLAVGETQYF
cdr3_nt: TGTGCCAGCAGTGTGGGTCTAGCGGTAGGAGAGACCCAGTACTTC

clone_size: few
j_call: TRBJ2-5
d_call: NA
v_call: TRBV5-1
cdr3_aa: CASSLIRADQETQYF
cdr3_nt: TGCGCCAGCAGCTTAATTCGGGCAGATCAAGAGACCCAGTACTTC

clone_size: few
j_call: TRBJ2-4
d_call: NA
v_call: TRBV27
cdr3_aa: CASSLGGGYGAKNIQYF
cdr3_nt: TGTGCCAGCAGTTTAGGTGGCGGGTATGGAGCCAAAAACATTCAGTACTTC

clone_size: NA
j_call: TRBJ2-3
d_call: TRBD2
v_call: TRBV6-5
cdr3_aa: CASSWSSGRMDTQYF
cdr3_nt: TGTGCCAGCAGTTGGTCTAGCGGGAGGATGGATACGCAGTATTTT

clone_size: few
j_call: TRBJ2-2
d_call: TRBD2
v_call: TRBV7-8
cdr3_aa: CASSLDYSGGANTGELFF
cdr3_nt: TGTGCCAGCAGCTTAGACTACAGCGGGGGCGCGAACACCGGGGAGCTGTTTTTT

clone_size: few
j_call: TRBJ1-1
d_call: NA
v_call: TRBV5-1
cdr3_aa: CASSLQTATTEAFF
cdr3_nt: TGCGCCAGCAGCCTTCAGACAGCTACGACTGAAGCTTTCTTT

clone_size: few
j_call: TRBJ2-7
d_call: TRBD1
v_call: TRBV7-9
cdr3_aa: CASTKWQGDSYEQYF
cdr3_nt: TGTGCCAGCACCAAATGGCAGGGGGACTCCTACGAGCAGTACTTC

clone_size: few
j_call: TRBJ2-2
d_call: NA
v_call: TRBV20-1
cdr3_aa: CSARPGRTNTGELFF
cdr3_nt: TGCAGTGCTAGGCCGGGACGTACGAACACCGGGGAGCTGTTTTTT

clone_size: many
j_call: TRBJ2-1
d_call: NA
v_call: TRBV12-3/TRBV12-4
cdr3_aa: CASRPRRDEQFF
cdr3_nt: TGTGCCAGCAGACCAAGACGGGATGAGCAGTTCTTC

clone_size: few
j_call: TRBJ2-3
d_call: NA
v_call: TRBV5-6
cdr3_aa: CASSPSPAEDTQYF
cdr3_nt: TGTGCCAGCTCCCCTAGCCCAGCAGAAGATACGCAGTATTTT

clone_size: NA
j_call: TRBJ2-6
d_call: TRBD2
v_call: TRBV7-9
cdr3_aa: CASSYSGGTGANVLTF
cdr3_nt: TGTGCCAGCAGCTATAGCGGGGGGACTGGGGCCAACGTCCTGACTTTC

clone_size: many
j_call: TRBJ2-7
d_call: NA
v_call: TRBV3-1
cdr3_aa: CASSPGSIYEQYF
cdr3_nt: TGTGCCAGCAGCCCCGGGTCTATCTACGAGCAGTACTTC

clone_size: few
j_call: TRBJ2-3
d_call: NA
v_call: TRBV29-1
cdr3_aa: CSVDSGDTQYF
cdr3_nt: TGCAGCGTTGACAGTGGCGATACGCAGTATTTT

clone_size: NA
j_call: TRBJ2-2
d_call: NA
v_call: TRBV12-3/TRBV12-4
cdr3_aa: CASSFFGDGELFF
cdr3_nt: TGTGCCAGCAGTTTCTTCGGGGACGGGGAGCTGTTTTTT

clone_size: NA
j_call: TRBJ2-3
d_call: TRBD2
v_call: TRBV6-1
cdr3_aa: CASSLRGGGSNTQYF
cdr3_nt: TGTGCCAGCAGCCTCCGCGGGGGGGGCTCGAATACGCAGTATTTT

clone_size: many
j_call: TRBJ2-1
d_call: NA
v_call: TRBV15
cdr3_aa: CATSRGLGTPSYNEQFF
cdr3_nt: TGTGCCACCAGCAGAGGCCTCGGGACCCCCTCCTACAATGAGCAGTTCTTC

clone_size: NA
j_call: TRBJ2-1
d_call: NA
v_call: TRBV20-1
cdr3_aa: CSARPASSSYNEQFF
cdr3_nt: TGCAGTGCTAGACCAGCGTCCAGCTCCTACAATGAGCAGTTCTTC

clone_size: NA
j_call: TRBJ2-3
d_call: NA
v_call: TRBV19
cdr3_aa: CASSPLGLTDTQYF
cdr3_nt: TGTGCCAGTAGTCCCTTGGGACTTACAGATACGCAGTATTTT

clone_size: few
j_call: TRBJ2-1
d_call: NA
v_call: TRBV24-1
cdr3_aa: CATRYGGGHEQFF
cdr3_nt: TGTGCCACCAGATACGGTGGGGGCCATGAGCAGTTCTTC

clone_size: many
j_call: TRBJ2-2
d_call: NA
v_call: TRBV24-1
cdr3_aa: CATKQGVEAGELFF
cdr3_nt: TGTGCCACCAAACAGGGAGTTGAGGCCGGGGAGCTGTTTTTT

clone_size: few
j_call: TRBJ2-3
d_call: TRBD1
v_call: TRBV12-3/TRBV12-4
cdr3_aa: CASSFLGQGIADTQYF
cdr3_nt: TGTGCCAGCAGTTTCCTGGGACAGGGTATCGCAGATACGCAGTATTTT

clone_size: many
j_call: TRBJ2-3
d_call: TRBD1
v_call: TRBV7-2
cdr3_aa: CASSWTGGTDTQYF
cdr3_nt: TGTGCCAGCAGCTGGACAGGGGGCACAGATACGCAGTATTTT

clone_size: few
j_call: TRBJ2-3
d_call: NA
v_call: TRBV4-2
cdr3_aa: CASSQDSNTQYF
cdr3_nt: TGTGCCAGCAGCCAAGATTCGAATACGCAGTATTTT

clone_size: NA
j_call: TRBJ2-4
d_call: NA
v_call: TRBV4-3
cdr3_aa: CASSLSVARAQNIQYF
cdr3_nt: TGCGCCAGCAGCCTTTCGGTCGCAAGGGCCCAAAACATTCAGTACTTC

clone_size: NA
j_call: TRBJ2-2
d_call: TRBD2
v_call: TRBV3-1
cdr3_aa: CASSQREGITGELFF
cdr3_nt: TGTGCCAGCTCCCAAAGGGAGGGGATCACCGGGGAGCTGTTTTTT

clone_size: NA
j_call: TRBJ1-1
d_call: NA
v_call: TRBV30
cdr3_aa: CAWSVWGGNNTEAFF
cdr3_nt: TGTGCCTGGAGTGTCTGGGGGGGAAATAACACTGAAGCTTTCTTT

clone_size: NA
j_call: TRBJ2-1
d_call: NA
v_call: TRBV6-2/TRBV6-3
cdr3_aa: CASGWRQGFRSSGNNNEQFF
cdr3_nt: TGTGCCAGCGGCTGGAGGCAGGGATTCAGGTCCAGCGGAAACAACAATGAGCAGTTCTTC

clone_size: few
j_call: TRBJ1-2
d_call: NA
v_call: TRBV6-5
cdr3_aa: CASKPGLSLGYTF
cdr3_nt: TGTGCCAGCAAGCCGGGACTTTCTCTAGGCTACACCTTC

clone_size: many
j_call: TRBJ2-2
d_call: TRBD1
v_call: TRBV29-1
cdr3_aa: CSVAIRRGPGGELFF
cdr3_nt: TGCAGCGTTGCGATCCGTAGGGGGCCGGGCGGGGAGCTGTTTTTT

clone_size: NA
j_call: TRBJ2-7
d_call: NA
v_call: TRBV5-6
cdr3_aa: CASSLGPGSTYEQYF
cdr3_nt: TGTGCCAGCAGCTTGGGTCCAGGATCGACCTACGAGCAGTACTTC

clone_size: NA
j_call: TRBJ2-7
d_call: NA
v_call: TRBV7-8
cdr3_aa: CASSRGHGYEQYF
cdr3_nt: TGTGCCAGCAGCAGGGGACATGGCTACGAGCAGTACTTC

clone_size: NA
j_call: TRBJ2-2
d_call: TRBD2
v_call: TRBV30
cdr3_aa: CAWVAGGPSNTGELFF
cdr3_nt: TGTGCCTGGGTGGCGGGGGGGCCCTCGAACACCGGGGAGCTGTTTTTT

clone_size: NA
j_call: TRBJ2-5
d_call: NA
v_call: TRBV11-2
cdr3_aa: CASSLQPDSETQYF
cdr3_nt: TGTGCCAGCAGCTTACAACCGGACAGTGAGACCCAGTACTTC

clone_size: NA
j_call: TRBJ2-1
d_call: TRBD2
v_call: TRBV7-2
cdr3_aa: CASSSRLAENNEQFF
cdr3_nt: TGTGCCAGCAGCTCCCGACTAGCGGAGAACAATGAGCAGTTCTTC

clone_size: NA
j_call: TRBJ2-4
d_call: TRBD1
v_call: TRBV4-1
cdr3_aa: CASSQGGTVLAKNIQYF
cdr3_nt: TGCGCCAGCAGCCAAGGAGGGACAGTCCTAGCCAAAAACATTCAGTACTTC

clone_size: few
j_call: TRBJ1-5
d_call: NA
v_call: TRBV20-1
cdr3_aa: CSARATAQPQHF
cdr3_nt: TGCAGTGCTAGGGCGACCGCTCAGCCCCAGCATTTT

clone_size: few
j_call: TRBJ2-7
d_call: TRBD1
v_call: TRBV15
cdr3_aa: CATSRAQGAYEQYF
cdr3_nt: TGTGCCACCAGCAGAGCTCAGGGGGCGTACGAGCAGTACTTC

clone_size: NA
j_call: TRBJ2-5
d_call: TRBD2
v_call: TRBV20-1
cdr3_aa: CSGGSSGRIRETQYF
cdr3_nt: TGCAGTGGGGGGTCTAGCGGGAGGATTCGAGAGACCCAGTACTTC

clone_size: few
j_call: TRBJ2-7
d_call: NA
v_call: TRBV7-9
cdr3_aa: CASSRGGVSEQYF
cdr3_nt: TGTGCCAGCAGCCGCGGCGGAGTCTCCGAGCAGTACTTC

clone_size: many
j_call: TRBJ2-1
d_call: TRBD2
v_call: TRBV7-8
cdr3_aa: CASSTRTSSYNEQFF
cdr3_nt: TGTGCCAGCAGCACTCGGACTAGCTCCTACAATGAGCAGTTCTTC

clone_size: many
j_call: TRBJ1-4
d_call: NA
v_call: TRBV28
cdr3_aa: CASSWGATNEKLFF
cdr3_nt: TGTGCCAGCAGTTGGGGCGCAACTAATGAAAAACTGTTTTTT

clone_size: few
j_call: TRBJ2-3
d_call: TRBD2
v_call: TRBV5-1
cdr3_aa: CASRLADTDTQYF
cdr3_nt: TGCGCCAGTAGACTAGCGGACACAGATACGCAGTATTTT

clone_size: NA
j_call: TRBJ2-2
d_call: NA
v_call: TRBV9
cdr3_aa: CASSARLNTGELFF
cdr3_nt: TGTGCCAGCAGCGCCCGACTGAACACCGGGGAGCTGTTTTTT

clone_size: few
j_call: TRBJ1-5
d_call: NA
v_call: TRBV5-1
cdr3_aa: CASSLEDPGNQPQHF
cdr3_nt: TGCGCCAGCAGCTTGGAAGACCCCGGAAACCAGCCCCAGCATTTT

clone_size: NA
j_call: TRBJ2-5
d_call: NA
v_call: TRBV5-4
cdr3_aa: CASSPDSNLETQYF
cdr3_nt: TGTGCCAGCAGCCCGGACTCGAACCTGGAGACCCAGTACTTC

clone_size: few
j_call: TRBJ2-1
d_call: NA
v_call: TRBV6-1
cdr3_aa: CASSESFGLGYNEQFF
cdr3_nt: TGTGCCAGCAGTGAGTCTTTTGGGCTGGGCTACAATGAGCAGTTCTTC

clone_size: NA
j_call: TRBJ2-1
d_call: TRBD2
v_call: TRBV3-1
cdr3_aa: CACTQGGSRYNEQFF
cdr3_nt: TGTGCCTGCACCCAAGGCGGGAGTAGGTACAATGAGCAGTTCTTC

clone_size: many
j_call: TRBJ2-3
d_call: TRBD1
v_call: TRBV12-3/TRBV12-4
cdr3_aa: CASSSSGTVTDTQYF
cdr3_nt: TGTGCCAGCAGTTCCTCCGGGACAGTCACAGATACGCAGTATTTT

clone_size: few
j_call: TRBJ2-7
d_call: TRBD2
v_call: TRBV28
cdr3_aa: CASSFSRASGYEQYF
cdr3_nt: TGTGCCAGCAGTTTTAGCCGGGCTAGCGGCTACGAGCAGTACTTC

clone_size: NA
j_call: TRBJ2-6
d_call: NA
v_call: TRBV7-9
cdr3_aa: CASTATAVLTF
cdr3_nt: TGTGCCAGCACCGCGACAGCCGTCCTGACTTTC

clone_size: NA
j_call: TRBJ1-5
d_call: TRBD1
v_call: TRBV12-3/TRBV12-4
cdr3_aa: CASSPGGENQPQHF
cdr3_nt: TGTGCCAGCAGCCCAGGGGGAGAAAATCAGCCCCAGCATTTT